The 13 T cell receptor beta chains given below trace back to one sample, sequenced in a study of cytomegalovirus exposure and HLA in healthy donors. The PCR made use of 60 Vbeta and 13 Jbeta primers. Sequenced by immunoSEQ multiplex PCR; TCRdb stores in-frame clones only, minus some. The sample includes 140,000 to 150,000 clones, 78% of them seen just once. The source material was PBMCs. The receptors shown here come from a female donor in good health and CMV-seronegative.

The CDR3 protein is CATRKTREETQYF. Here the CDR3 DNA reads TGTGCCACCCGGAAAACGAGGGAAGAGACCCAGTACTTC. The V and J genes are TRBV28 and TRBJ2-5; D possibly corresponds to TRBD2 (5 bases). The germline CDR1 and CDR2 sequences are MDHEN and SYDVKM. The CDR3 length is 13 residues. Trimming removed 10 bases from V and 3 bases from J, with 15 bases in between.

Only one count was recorded for this clone. The chain has TRBV5-1 and TRBJ2-7; D might be TRBD2 (5 bases). This CDR3 spans 17 amino acids. Germline V gene lookup returns CDR1 SGHRS and CDR2 YFSETQ. Trimming removed 0 bases at V and 3 bases at J, with 19 bases between. The CDR3 loop is CASSLDSLNGISYEQYF. CDR3 sequence (DNA): TGCGCCAGCAGCTTGGACAGCCTTAACGGGATCAGCTACGAGCAGTACTTC.

This clone showed up just a few times. The chain recombines TRBV28 with TRBJ1-1, with D uncertain. The CDR3 contains 13 residues. V lost 5 bases and J 5 bases, leaving 12 bases between the germline ends. Germline values: CDR1 MDHEN, CDR2 SYDVKM. In DNA form, the CDR3 reads TGTGCCAGCAGTCGACAAACTGGGACTGAAGCTTTCTTT. This encodes CASSRQTGTEAFF.

This clone was seen only once. The J gene is TRBJ2-3, the V gene TRBV7-9; D possibly corresponds to TRBD1 (6 bases). This CDR3 spans 15 amino acids. Trimming left V 3 bases short and J 0 bases short, with 10 bases between. From germline, CDR1 is SEHNR and CDR2 FQNEAQ (reference sequence). CDR3 loop: CASSLQGYSTDTQYF. CDR3 DNA: TGTGCCAGCAGCTTGCAGGGGTATAGCACAGATACGCAGTATTTT.

The chain combines TRBV23-1 with TRBJ2-5; maybe TRBD1 (5 bases). TRBV23-1 is designated an ORF whose function remains uncertain. The CDR3 consists of 14 residues. Trimming pared 0 bases from V and 6 bases from J, leaving 11 bases between. CDR3 in DNA: TGCGCCAGCAGTCAATCAAGGGGAAGGAAGACCCAGTACTTC. It is translated as CASSQSRGRKTQYF.

This clone was seen more than once but under ten times. V is TRBV4-2 and J is TRBJ2-5, with 12 bases matching TRBD2. The CDR3 has 16 amino acids. Germline V CDR1 and CDR2: LGHNA, YNFKEQ. V dropped 0 bases and J dropped 5; count of bases not matched to a gene: 4. DNA of the CDR3: TGTGCCAGCAGCCAAGAGACTAGCGGGGGTTCGGAGACCCAGTACTTC. Translating it yields CASSQETSGGSETQYF.

This chain connects TRBV6-1 to TRBJ2-5, with 13 bases aligning to TRBD2. This CDR3 contains 15 residues. The ends lost 4 bases at V and 5 bases at J; junction bases unmatched: 4. The germline gives CDR1 MNHNS, CDR2 SASEGT. CDR3 protein: CASSGQLAGGETQYF. CDR3 DNA: TGTGCCAGCAGTGGACAACTAGCGGGGGGGGAGACCCAGTACTTC.

This clone was found once. J is TRBJ2-7 and V is TRBV28; no reliable D call. The germline CDR1 and CDR2 sequences are MDHEN and SYDVKM. CDR3 length equals 15 residues. The ends were cut back, 2 bases at V and 2 bases at J, with 13 bases in the middle. CDR3 sequence: CASSLLRLSPYEQYF. The CDR3 DNA follows: TGTGCCAGCAGTTTACTACGGTTAAGCCCCTACGAGCAGTACTTC.

This chain connects TRBV6-1 to TRBJ1-5; TRBD1 is a possible D gene (6 bases). The V and J ends lost 7 bases and 1 base respectively, with 14 bases between them. Germline CDR1 is MNHNS and CDR2 is SASEGT. The length of the CDR3 is 15 residues. CDR3 amino acids: CASIRAGASNQPQHF. In DNA form, the CDR3 reads TGTGCCAGCATTAGGGCAGGGGCCAGCAATCAGCCCCAGCATTTT.

The chain has TRBV28 and TRBJ2-3; possibly TRBD1 for D (5 bases). Trimming left V 6 bases short and J 4 bases short, with 14 bases between. This CDR3 spans 14 amino acids. CDR1 is MDHEN and CDR2 is SYDVKM in the germline V gene. The CDR3 loop reads CASSYRRVPDTQYF. The CDR3 DNA follows: TGTGCCAGCAGCTACCGCAGGGTTCCAGATACGCAGTATTTT.

The chain couples TRBV7-8 to TRBJ2-7; 9 positions agree with TRBD2. Trimming at V came to 5 bases and at J to 0 bases, leaving 5 bases not matched to a gene. This CDR3 has 15 amino acids. Germline-derived CDR1 and CDR2 are SGHVS and FQNEAQ. Here the CDR3 reads CASSPLAGVSYEQYF. The CDR3 bases are TGTGCCAGCAGCCCGTTAGCGGGGGTCTCCTACGAGCAGTACTTC. The whole variable domain, filled in from reference TRBV7-8 and TRBJ2-7, reads GAGVSQSPRYKVAKRGQDVALRCDPISGHVSLFWYQQALGQGPEFLTYFQNEAQLDKSGLPSDRFFAERPEGSVSTLKIQRTQQEDSAVYLCASSPLAGVSYEQYFGPGTRLTVT.

The rearrangement uses TRBV19 and TRBJ1-2, with D tentatively TRBD1 (5 bases). V was clipped by 7 bases and J by 3 bases, with 18 bases between them. The CDR3 covers 15 residues. Germline CDR1 reads LNHDA; CDR2 reads SQIVND (reference sequence). The CDR3: CASTPGGRNYYGYTF. The CDR3 DNA sequence: TGTGCCAGTACCCCGGGGGGAAGGAACTACTATGGCTACACCTTC.

This clone was picked up a small number of times. The chain links TRBV5-6 to TRBJ1-4, with TRBD1 matching 8 bases. The germline CDR1 and CDR2 sequences are SGHDT and YYEEEE. J gave up 7 bases and V 4 bases, and 6 bases lay outside the gene matches. The CDR3 sequence is 14 residues long. Here the CDR3 reads CASSPGGGGEKLFF. DNA of the CDR3: TGTGCCAGCAGCCCAGGGGGCGGGGGTGAAAAACTGTTTTTT.